This entry concerns a single T cell receptor (beta chain). What it binds is not known. This CDR3 region has 14 residues. With V trimmed by 1 base and J by 6 bases, 4 bases remained unmatched. Germline lookup yields CDR1 SGHTS and CDR2 YDEGEE. This specimen comes from a study of cytotoxic CD8 clonotypes in ibrutinib-treated CLL. Study context: Partial responses numbered roughly 25 and complete responses 2; after a median about 62 months, roughly 15 stayed remitted and about 12 progressed. Overall study results and limits: While tracking circulating CD8+ T-cell counts, baseline clonality exceeded that of age-matched healthy donors.

The protocol was immunoSEQ multiplex PCR, while the TCRdb copy is restricted to in-frame clones and leaves out a portion. This sample has fewer than 55,000 clones; about 50% occur once, and the top ten carry about 27%. V gene TRBV5-8 combines with J gene TRBJ2-4, with 7 bases identical to TRBD2. Source: PBMCs, taken after 24 months of ibrutinib treatment. This receptor was obtained from a human donor with chronic lymphocytic leukemia. The CDR3 sequence is CASSLRWGGNIQYF. As DNA, the CDR3 is TGTGCCAGCAGCTTGAGGTGGGGGGGAAACATTCAGTACTTC. Variable domain in full (rest from reference TRBV5-8 and TRBJ2-4): EAGVTQSPTHLIKTRGQQATLRCSPISGHTSVYWYQQALGLGLQFLLWYDEGEERNRGNFPPRFSGRQFPNYSSELNVNALELEDSALYLCASSLRWGGNIQYFGAGTRLSVL.